This T cell receptor (beta chain) originates from a study of T-cell memory formation after mild COVID-19 (dated by TCRdb to 2020 to 2023). Turning to the overall study: Most TCR sequence clusters were specific to one of the two donors. Two young, previously healthy adult volunteers made up the cohort, one male and one female. In a couple of donors, T-cell clones that expanded and contracted after mild COVID-19 were followed by sequencing TCRalpha and TCRbeta repertoires longitudinally.

Results the study describes overall, beyond this receptor: Some responding clones were detected in pre-infection memory, which suggested that pre-existing cross-reactive memory T cells had joined the SARS-CoV-2 response. From day 15 to 85, contracting clones showed balanced CD4/CD8 phenotypes, whereas a second wave of clones that expanded from day 15 to 37 leaned towards CD4+. The study covered only a couple of mild cases, and larger cohorts including severe cases with pre-infection samples were considered necessary. Contracting CD4+ clones were found mainly in CM and EM memory subsets, while CD8+ clones were enriched in EMRA. The second-wave clones that peaked on day 37 were not confirmed to be SARS-CoV-2 specific.

Germline trimming: 8 bases from V, 8 bases from J; junction bases outside gene matches: 5. The CDR3, from cysteine to phenylalanine, totals 12 residues. Only the CDR3 region is kept as DNA, spanning 36 bases read in frame from base 1. Ficoll-Paque density gradient centrifugation was the method used to isolate PBMCs. This clonotype was counted at least ten times. Its antigen has not been determined. No much larger clone exists at a distance of one base, and base qualities are not known. Sequencing was performed on an Illumina NovaSeq 6000. Using 5'RACE with constant-segment primers, TCRalpha and TCRbeta cDNA libraries were constructed, with sample barcodes and unique molecular identifiers added in the process. Trizol reagent was used to extract RNA from every sample. The libraries were amplified in two PCR steps, and the second step added a second sample barcode and Illumina TruSeq adapters. Sequencing of libraries was performed on an Illumina NovaSeq with 2 x 150 bp paired-end reads. The paper's data handling went like this. Reads were demultiplexed and collapsed into UMI-guided consensus sequences with migec v1.2.7. Using mixcr v2.1.11, UMI consensuses were aligned to TRA and TRB V and J templates and then assembled into clonotypes. A clonotype was counted as expanded or contracted only if both edgeR and NoisET called the change significant, with noise models trained on biological replicates. For edgeR calls, the cutoffs were a false discovery rate-adjusted p below 0.01 and a log2 fold-change threshold of 1. As an exploratory analysis of dynamics, PCA with hierarchical clustering was applied to max-normalized trajectories of the 1000 most abundant clonotypes. Each responding clone was given a CD4 or CD8 phenotype based on the CD4+ and CD8+ repertoires, which had been sequenced separately. Starting from the raw public reads, TCRdb applied fastp trimming at Q25, assembled clones with MiXCR and retained in-frame beta chains. Rows are unified per CDR3 protein, each entry keeping the most common DNA and genes. These V and J calls are TCRdb output, not the study's own analysis. The sample includes 29,000 or so distinct CDR3 sequences, with 15% to 20% observed a single time. Jointly, the top ten make up just over 1.4% of the sample.

Sequenced material: PBMCs or a T cell subset sorted from them (not recorded which). This sequence uses TRBV12-3 or TRBV12-4 and TRBJ1-2, with 10 bases aligning to TRBD1. This clonotype was sampled from an adult who had mild COVID-19 (a few samples of this study predate the infection). The sample titles of this study are shuffled in the database, so cell type and time point are left out. The DNA reads as follows: TGTGCCAGCGCCGGGACAGGGGTCGGCTACACCTTC. It codes for CASAGTGVGYTF.